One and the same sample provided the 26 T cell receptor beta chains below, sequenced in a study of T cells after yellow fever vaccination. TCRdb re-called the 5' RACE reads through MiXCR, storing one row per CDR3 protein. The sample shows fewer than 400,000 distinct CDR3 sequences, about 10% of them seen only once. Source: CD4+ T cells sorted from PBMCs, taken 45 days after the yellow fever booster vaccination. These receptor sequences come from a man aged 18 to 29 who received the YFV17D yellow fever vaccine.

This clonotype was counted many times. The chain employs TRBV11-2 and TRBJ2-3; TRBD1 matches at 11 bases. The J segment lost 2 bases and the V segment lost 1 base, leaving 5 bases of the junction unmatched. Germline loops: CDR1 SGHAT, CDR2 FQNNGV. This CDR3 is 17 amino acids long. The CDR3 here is CASSLGGGQGATDTQYF. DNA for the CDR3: TGTGCCAGCAGCTTAGGGGGTGGACAGGGGGCCACAGATACGCAGTATTTT.

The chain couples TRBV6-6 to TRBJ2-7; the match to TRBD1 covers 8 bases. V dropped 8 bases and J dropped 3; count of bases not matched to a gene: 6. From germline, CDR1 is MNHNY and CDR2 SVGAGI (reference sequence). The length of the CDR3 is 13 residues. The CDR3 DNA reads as TGTGCCAGCCAGGGGGACAGGTTCTACGAGCAGTACTTC. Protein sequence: CASQGDRFYEQYF.

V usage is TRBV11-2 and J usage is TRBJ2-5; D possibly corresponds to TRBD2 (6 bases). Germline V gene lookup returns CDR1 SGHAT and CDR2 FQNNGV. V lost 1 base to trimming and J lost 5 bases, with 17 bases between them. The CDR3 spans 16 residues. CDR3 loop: CASSLGVPGVRETQYF. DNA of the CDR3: TGTGCCAGCAGCTTAGGGGTGCCGGGGGTTCGGGAGACCCAGTACTTC. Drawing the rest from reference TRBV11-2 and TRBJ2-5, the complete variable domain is EAGVAQSPRYKIIEKRQSVAFWCNPISGHATLYWYQQILGQGPKLLIQFQNNGVVDDSQLPKDRFSAERLKGVDSTLKIQPAKLEDSAVYLCASSLGVPGVRETQYFGPGTRLLVL.

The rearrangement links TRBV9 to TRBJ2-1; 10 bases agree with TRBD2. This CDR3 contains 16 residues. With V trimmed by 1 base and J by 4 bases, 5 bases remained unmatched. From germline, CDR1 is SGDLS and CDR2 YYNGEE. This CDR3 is CASSVLAGGPYNEQFF. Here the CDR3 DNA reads TGTGCCAGCAGCGTATTAGCGGGGGGCCCTTACAATGAGCAGTTCTTC.

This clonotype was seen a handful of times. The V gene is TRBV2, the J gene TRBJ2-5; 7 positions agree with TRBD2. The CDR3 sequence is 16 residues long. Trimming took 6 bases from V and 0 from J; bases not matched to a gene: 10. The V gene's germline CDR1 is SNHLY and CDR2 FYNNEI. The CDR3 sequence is CASRKRVGGYQETQYF. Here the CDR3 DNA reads TGTGCCAGCAGAAAACGGGTCGGGGGGTACCAAGAGACCCAGTACTTC.

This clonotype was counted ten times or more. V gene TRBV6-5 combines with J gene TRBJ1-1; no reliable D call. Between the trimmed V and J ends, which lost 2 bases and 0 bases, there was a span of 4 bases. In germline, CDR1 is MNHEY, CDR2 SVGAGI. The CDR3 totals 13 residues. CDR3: CASSYVMNTEAFF. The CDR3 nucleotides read TGTGCCAGCAGTTACGTTATGAACACTGAAGCTTTCTTT.

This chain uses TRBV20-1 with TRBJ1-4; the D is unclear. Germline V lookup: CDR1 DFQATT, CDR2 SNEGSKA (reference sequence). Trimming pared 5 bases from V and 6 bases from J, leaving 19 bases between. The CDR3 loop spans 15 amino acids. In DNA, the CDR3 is TGCAGTGCTCTAGGGCGGGGAGAGGCTGATGAAAAACTGTTTTTT. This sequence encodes CSALGRGEADEKLFF.

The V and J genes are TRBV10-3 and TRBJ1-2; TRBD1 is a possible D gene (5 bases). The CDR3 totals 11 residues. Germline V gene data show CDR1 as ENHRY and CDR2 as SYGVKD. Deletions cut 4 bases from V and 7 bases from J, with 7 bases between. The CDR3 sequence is CAISVQGGYTF. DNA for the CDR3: TGTGCCATCAGTGTCCAGGGTGGCTACACCTTC.

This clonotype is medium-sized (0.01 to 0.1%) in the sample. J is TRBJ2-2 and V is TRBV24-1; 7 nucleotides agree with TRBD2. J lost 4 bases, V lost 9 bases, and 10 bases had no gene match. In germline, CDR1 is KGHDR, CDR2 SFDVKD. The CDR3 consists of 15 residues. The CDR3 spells CATAPYGGITGELFF. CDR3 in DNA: TGTGCCACCGCGCCCTACGGGGGGATCACCGGGGAGCTGTTTTTT.

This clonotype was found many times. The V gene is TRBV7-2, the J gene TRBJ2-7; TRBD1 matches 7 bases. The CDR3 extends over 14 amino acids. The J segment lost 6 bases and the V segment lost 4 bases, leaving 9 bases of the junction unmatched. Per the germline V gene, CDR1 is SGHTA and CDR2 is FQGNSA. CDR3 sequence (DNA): TGTGCCAGCAGCTCCCAAGGGGCAGGGGGCGAGCAGTACGTC. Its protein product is CASSSQGAGGEQYV.

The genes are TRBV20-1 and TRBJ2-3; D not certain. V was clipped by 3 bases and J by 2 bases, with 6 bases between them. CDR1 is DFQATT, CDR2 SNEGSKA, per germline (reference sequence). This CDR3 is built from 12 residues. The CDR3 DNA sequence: TGCAGTGCTAGTGACTTCACAGATACGCAGTATTTT. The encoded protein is CSASDFTDTQYF.

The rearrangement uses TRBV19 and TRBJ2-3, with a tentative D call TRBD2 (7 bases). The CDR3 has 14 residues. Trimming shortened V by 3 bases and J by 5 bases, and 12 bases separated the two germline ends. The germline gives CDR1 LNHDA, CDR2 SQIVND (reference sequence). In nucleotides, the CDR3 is TGTGCCAGTAGTATTGGGGGGGCGGGAGATACGCAGTATTTT. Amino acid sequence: CASSIGGAGDTQYF. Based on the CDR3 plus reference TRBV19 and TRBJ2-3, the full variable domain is DGGITQSPKYLFRKEGQNVTLSCEQNLNHDAMYWYRQDPGQGLRLIYYSQIVNDFQKGDIAEGYSVSREKKESFPLTVTSAQKNPTAFYLCASSIGGAGDTQYFGPGTRLTVL.

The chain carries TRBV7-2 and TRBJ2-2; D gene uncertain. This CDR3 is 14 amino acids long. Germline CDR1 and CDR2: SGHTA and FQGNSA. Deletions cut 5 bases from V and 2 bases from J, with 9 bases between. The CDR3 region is CASSPTPNTGELFF. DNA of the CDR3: TGTGCCAGCAGCCCTACCCCAAACACCGGGGAGCTGTTTTTT.

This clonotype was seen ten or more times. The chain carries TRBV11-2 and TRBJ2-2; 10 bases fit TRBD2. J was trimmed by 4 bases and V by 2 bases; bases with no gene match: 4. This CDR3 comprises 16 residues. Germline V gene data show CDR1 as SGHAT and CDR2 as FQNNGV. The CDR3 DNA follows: TGTGCCAGCAGCTTACTAGCGGGGGCGTTCACCGGGGAGCTGTTTTTT. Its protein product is CASSLLAGAFTGELFF.

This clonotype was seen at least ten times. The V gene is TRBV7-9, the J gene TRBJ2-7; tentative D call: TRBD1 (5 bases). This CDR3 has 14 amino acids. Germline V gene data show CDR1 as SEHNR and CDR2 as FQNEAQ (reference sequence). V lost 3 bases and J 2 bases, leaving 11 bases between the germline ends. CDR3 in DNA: TGTGCCAGCAGCTTCACAAGGGGTCCCTACGAGCAGTACGTC. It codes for CASSFTRGPYEQYV.

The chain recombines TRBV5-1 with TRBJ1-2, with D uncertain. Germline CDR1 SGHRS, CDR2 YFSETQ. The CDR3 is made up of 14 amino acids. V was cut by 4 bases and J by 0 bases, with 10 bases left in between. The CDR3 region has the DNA TGCGCCAGCAGCCCTATTCCAGCTAACTATGGCTACACCTTC. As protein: CASSPIPANYGYTF. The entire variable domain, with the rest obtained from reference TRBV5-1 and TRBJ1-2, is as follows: KAGVTQTPRYLIKTRGQQVTLSCSPISGHRSVSWYQQTPGQGLQFLFEYFSETQRNKGNFPGRFSGRQFSNSRSEMNVSTLELGDSALYLCASSPIPANYGYTFGSGTRLTVV.

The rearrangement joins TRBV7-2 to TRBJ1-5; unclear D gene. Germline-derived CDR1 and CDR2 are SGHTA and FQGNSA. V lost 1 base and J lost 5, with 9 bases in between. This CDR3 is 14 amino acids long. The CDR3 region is CASSLEHRDQPQHF. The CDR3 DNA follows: TGTGCCAGCAGCTTAGAACATCGCGATCAGCCCCAGCATTTT.

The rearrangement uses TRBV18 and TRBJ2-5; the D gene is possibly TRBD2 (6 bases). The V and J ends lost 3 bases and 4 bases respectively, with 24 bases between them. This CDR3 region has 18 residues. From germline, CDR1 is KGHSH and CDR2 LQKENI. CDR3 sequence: CASSPPSHGPGGRETQYF. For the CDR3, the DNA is TGTGCCAGCTCACCTCCATCCCATGGTCCCGGAGGGCGAGAGACCCAGTACTTC.

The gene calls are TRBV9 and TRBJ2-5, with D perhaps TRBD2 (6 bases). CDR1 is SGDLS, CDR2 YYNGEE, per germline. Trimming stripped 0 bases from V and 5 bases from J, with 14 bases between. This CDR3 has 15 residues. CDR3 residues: CASSVAGTGEETQYF. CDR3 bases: TGTGCCAGCAGCGTAGCCGGGACGGGGGAGGAGACCCAGTACTTC.

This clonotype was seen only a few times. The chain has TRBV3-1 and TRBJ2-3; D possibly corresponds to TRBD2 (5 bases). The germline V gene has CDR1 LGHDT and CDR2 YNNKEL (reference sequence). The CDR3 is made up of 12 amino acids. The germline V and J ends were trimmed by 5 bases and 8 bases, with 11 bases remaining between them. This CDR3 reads CASSTTGFTQYF. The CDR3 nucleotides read TGTGCCAGCAGCACAACGGGGTTTACGCAGTATTTT.

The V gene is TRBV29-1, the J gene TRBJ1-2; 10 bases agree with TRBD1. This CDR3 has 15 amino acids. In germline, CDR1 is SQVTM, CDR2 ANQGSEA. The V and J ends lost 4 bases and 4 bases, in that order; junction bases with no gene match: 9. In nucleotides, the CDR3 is TGCAGCGTTGCAACCCCGGGACAGGGGACCTATGGCTACACCTTC. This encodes CSVATPGQGTYGYTF.

CDR3 amino acids: CASSLNSPGAGQETQYF. CDR3 in DNA: TGTGCCAGCAGCTTAAATTCGCCAGGGGCAGGCCAAGAGACCCAGTACTTC. The rearrangement uses TRBV7-3 and TRBJ2-5, with D possibly being TRBD1 (6 bases). Germline V gene sequence: CDR1 SGHTA, CDR2 FQGTGA. Trimming shortened V by 1 base and J by 1 base, and 16 bases separated the two germline ends. The CDR3 is 17 residues long.

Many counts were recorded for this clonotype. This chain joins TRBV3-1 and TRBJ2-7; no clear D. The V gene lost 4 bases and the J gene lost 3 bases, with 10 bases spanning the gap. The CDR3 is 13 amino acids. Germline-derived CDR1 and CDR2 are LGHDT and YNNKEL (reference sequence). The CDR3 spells CASSLSGFYEQYF. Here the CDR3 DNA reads TGTGCCAGCAGCCTGTCTGGGTTCTACGAGCAGTACTTC.

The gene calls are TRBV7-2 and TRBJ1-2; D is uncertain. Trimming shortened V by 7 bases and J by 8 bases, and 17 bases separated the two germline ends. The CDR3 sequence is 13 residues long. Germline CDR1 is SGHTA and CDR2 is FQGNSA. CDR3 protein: CASTPSSVVGYTF. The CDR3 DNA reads TGTGCCAGCACCCCCTCTTCGGTAGTAGGCTACACCTTC.

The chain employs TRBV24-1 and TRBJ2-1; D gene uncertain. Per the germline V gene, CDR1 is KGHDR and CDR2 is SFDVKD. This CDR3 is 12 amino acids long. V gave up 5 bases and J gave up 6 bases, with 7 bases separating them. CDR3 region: CATSVQANEQFF. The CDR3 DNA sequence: TGTGCCACCAGTGTGCAAGCCAATGAGCAGTTCTTC.

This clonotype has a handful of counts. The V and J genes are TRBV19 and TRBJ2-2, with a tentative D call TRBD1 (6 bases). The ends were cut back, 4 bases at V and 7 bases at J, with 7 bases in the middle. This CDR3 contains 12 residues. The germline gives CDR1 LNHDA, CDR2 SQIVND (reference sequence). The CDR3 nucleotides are TGTGCCAGTAGTAGACAGGACGGGGAGCTGTTTTTT. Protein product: CASSRQDGELFF.